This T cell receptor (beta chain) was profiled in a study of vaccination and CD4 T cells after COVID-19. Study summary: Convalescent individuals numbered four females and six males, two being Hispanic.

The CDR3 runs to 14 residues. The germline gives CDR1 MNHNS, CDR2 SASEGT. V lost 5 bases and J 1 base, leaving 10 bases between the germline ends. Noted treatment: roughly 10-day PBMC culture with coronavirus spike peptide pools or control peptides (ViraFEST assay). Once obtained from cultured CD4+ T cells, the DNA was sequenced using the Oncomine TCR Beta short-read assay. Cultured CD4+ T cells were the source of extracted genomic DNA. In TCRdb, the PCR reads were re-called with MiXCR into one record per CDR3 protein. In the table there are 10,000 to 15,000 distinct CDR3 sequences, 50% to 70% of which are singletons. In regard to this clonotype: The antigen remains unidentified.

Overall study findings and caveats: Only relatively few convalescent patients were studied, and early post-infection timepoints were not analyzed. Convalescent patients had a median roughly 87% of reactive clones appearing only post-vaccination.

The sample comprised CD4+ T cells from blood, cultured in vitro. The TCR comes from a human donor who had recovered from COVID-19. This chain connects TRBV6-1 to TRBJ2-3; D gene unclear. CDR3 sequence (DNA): TGTGCCAGCAGTCGGAACGTCGGCACAGATACGCAGTATTTT. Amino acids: CASSRNVGTDTQYF.